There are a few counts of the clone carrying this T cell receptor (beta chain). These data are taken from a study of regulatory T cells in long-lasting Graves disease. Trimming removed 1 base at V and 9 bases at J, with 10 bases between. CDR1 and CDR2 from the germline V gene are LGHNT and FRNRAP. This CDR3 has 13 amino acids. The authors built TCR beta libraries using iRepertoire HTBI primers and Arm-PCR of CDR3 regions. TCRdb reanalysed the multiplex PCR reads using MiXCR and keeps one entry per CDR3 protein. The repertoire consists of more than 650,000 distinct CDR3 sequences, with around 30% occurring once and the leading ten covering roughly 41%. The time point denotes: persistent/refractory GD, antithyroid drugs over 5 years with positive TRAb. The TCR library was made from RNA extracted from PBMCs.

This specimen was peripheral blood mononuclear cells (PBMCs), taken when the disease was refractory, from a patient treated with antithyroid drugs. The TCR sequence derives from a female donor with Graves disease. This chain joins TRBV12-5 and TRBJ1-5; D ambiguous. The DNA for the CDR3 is TGTGCTAGTGGTTTGGGCTTGGAGGGGCCCCAGCATTTT. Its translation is CASGLGLEGPQHF. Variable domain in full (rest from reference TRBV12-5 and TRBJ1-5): DARVTQTPRHKVTEMGQEVTMRCQPILGHNTVFWYRQTMMQGLELLAYFRNRAPLDDSGMPKDRFSAEMPDATLATLKIQPSEPRDSAVYFCASGLGLEGPQHFGDGTRLSIL.